Detailed here is one TCR beta chain. In the source study's methods: Nucleated cell number was recorded as an estimate derived from reference gene primer amplification. The repertoire was sequenced with immunoSEQ multiplex PCR; TCRdb's copy has only in-frame clones and lacks some. V, J and clone size are those of that table, while D and trimming were read from the DNA. The table records more than 80,000 clones, 60% to 85% of them present only once. This specimen comes from a study of blood T cell repertoires in COVID-19. The length of the CDR3 is 16 residues. The germline V gene has CDR1 ENHRY and CDR2 SYGVKD. V was pared by 2 bases and J by 4 bases, with 6 bases of the junction left unmatched. Seattle cases were enrolled at active infection and followed longitudinally.

This receptor was taken from a man older than 75 with COVID-19, enrolled during active disease. The chain carries TRBV10-3 and TRBJ2-7, with 12 bases aligning to TRBD2. The sequenced sample was peripheral blood. The CDR3 DNA sequence: TGTGCCATCAGTGAGAGGACTAGCGGGACCGAGTACGAGCAGTACTTC. Its translation is CAISERTSGTEYEQYF.